What follows are 28 T cell receptor beta chains derived from one specimen sequenced in a study of blood T cell repertoires in COVID-19. Clones were read by immunoSEQ multiplex PCR, and TCRdb kept only the in-frame ones, dropping some. The repertoire holds almost 500,000 clones, with approximately 91% as singletons. The sample taken for sequencing was PBMCs or T cells enriched from blood (not recorded which). These receptors all come from a woman aged 60-75 years who had recovered from COVID-19.

V gene TRBV11-2 combines with J gene TRBJ2-3; tentative D call: TRBD2 (5 bases). The CDR3 has 15 amino acids. Trimming left V 4 bases short and J 0 bases short, with 11 bases between. The V gene's germline CDR1 is SGHAT and CDR2 FQNNGV. The CDR3 loop reads CASSSPGVSTDTQYF. The CDR3, as DNA: TGTGCCAGCAGCTCCCCCGGGGTCAGCACAGATACGCAGTATTTT.

Only a few counts were recorded for this clone. This chain joins TRBV18 and TRBJ2-7; 8 bases line up with TRBD1. The germline V gene encodes CDR1 KGHSH and CDR2 LQKENI. J gave up 2 bases and V 1 base, and 13 bases lay outside the gene matches. The CDR3 is made up of 18 amino acids. This CDR3 is CASSPLGTPGQDTYEQYV. The CDR3 DNA is TGTGCCAGCTCACCACTCGGGACTCCGGGACAGGACACCTACGAGCAGTACGTC.

This chain joins TRBV27 and TRBJ2-1; TRBD2 matches 8 bases. Germline V lookup: CDR1 MNHEY, CDR2 SMNVEV (reference sequence). With V trimmed by 10 bases and J by 0 bases, 5 bases remained unmatched. This CDR3 spans 14 amino acids. The CDR3 DNA reads TGTGCCACCCGGGGGGGCCTCTCCTACAATGAGCAGTTCTTC. Protein: CATRGGLSYNEQFF.

Details on this clone: This sample also contains other DNA sequences that code for the same CDR3. The V gene is TRBV4-1, the J gene TRBJ1-6, with D tentatively TRBD1 (6 bases). CDR1 and CDR2 (germline): MGHRA, YSYEKL. Deletions cut 1 base from V and 0 bases from J, with 10 bases between. The CDR3 sequence is 17 residues long. The CDR3 loop reads CASSQGTGSSYNSPLHF. The CDR3 DNA follows: TGCGCCAGCAGCCAAGGCACAGGGAGCTCCTATAATTCACCCCTCCACTTT.

This chain connects TRBV28 to TRBJ1-4; D remains unclear. The CDR3 has 16 amino acids. V dropped 6 bases and J dropped 0 bases, with 14 bases sitting between them. CDR1 is MDHEN, CDR2 SYDVKM, per germline. This CDR3 reads CASSRVDGTTNEKLFF. For the CDR3, the DNA is TGTGCCAGCAGCCGGGTTGACGGAACAACTAATGAAAAACTGTTTTTT.

V usage is TRBV29-1 and J usage is TRBJ2-5, with 10 positions matching TRBD1. Germline V CDR1 and CDR2: SQVTM, ANQGSEA. The CDR3 extends over 13 amino acids. J lost 4 bases, V lost 6 bases, and 5 bases had no gene match. This chain's CDR3 is CSVGTGEGETQYF. Written as DNA, the CDR3 is TGCAGCGTCGGGACAGGGGAAGGAGAGACCCAGTACTTC.

This clone was counted a few times. This sequence joins TRBV5-1 and TRBJ2-1, with D maybe TRBD2 (6 bases). The CDR3 sequence is 14 residues long. From germline, CDR1 is SGHRS and CDR2 YFSETQ. V dropped 3 bases and J dropped 3 bases, with 10 bases sitting between them. The CDR3 DNA is TGCGCCAGCAGCTCGGGACTGGACTACAATGAGCAGTTCTTC. It codes for CASSSGLDYNEQFF. Supplemented by reference TRBV5-1 and TRBJ2-1, the full variable domain reads KAGVTQTPRYLIKTRGQQVTLSCSPISGHRSVSWYQQTPGQGLQFLFEYFSETQRNKGNFPGRFSGRQFSNSRSEMNVSTLELGDSALYLCASSSGLDYNEQFFGPGTRLTVL.

The rearrangement joins TRBV2 to TRBJ2-7; D ambiguous. Trimming took 6 bases from V and 6 from J, leaving 15 bases between them. The CDR3 has 13 residues. CDR1 and CDR2 (germline): SNHLY, FYNNEI. CDR3 sequence: CASSRRGPGEQYV. DNA of the CDR3: TGTGCCAGCAGCCGAAGAGGCCCCGGCGAGCAGTACGTC.

This clone was seen once. The genes are TRBV5-6 and TRBJ1-4; no firm D call. V lost 0 bases to trimming and J lost 6 bases, with 12 bases between them. Germline V gene sequence: CDR1 SGHDT, CDR2 YYEEEE. The CDR3 extends over 15 amino acids. CDR3 sequence (DNA): TGTGCCAGCAGCTTGGCCGGGAGGTGGGATGAAAAACTGTTTTTT. Translated, it gives CASSLAGRWDEKLFF.

This rearrangement joins TRBV4-1 to TRBJ1-5, with D maybe TRBD1 (5 bases). The CDR3 extends over 17 amino acids. V shed 1 base and J shed 3 bases, with 16 bases lying between them. Per germline, CDR1 MGHRA and CDR2 YSYEKL. For the CDR3, the DNA is TGCGCCAGCAGCCAAGCCCCTCAGGGCATCCTCAATCAGCCCCAGCATTTT. Translation: CASSQAPQGILNQPQHF.

The V and J genes are TRBV10-3 and TRBJ1-1; D is possibly TRBD1 (6 bases). The V end lost 4 bases, the J end lost 9 bases, and 12 bases lay between the germline ends. This CDR3 comprises 12 residues. The germline CDR1 and CDR2 sequences are ENHRY and SYGVKD. CDR3 in DNA: TGTGCCATCAGTGGGACGACAGGTAAAGCTTTCTTT. It is translated as CAISGTTGKAFF.

The V gene is TRBV5-1, the J gene TRBJ2-2, with 7 bases identical to TRBD2. The germline V gene encodes CDR1 SGHRS and CDR2 YFSETQ. The CDR3 is made up of 15 amino acids. The trim removed 0 bases at V and 6 bases at J, leaving 5 bases unmatched. DNA of the CDR3: TGCGCCAGCAGCTTGGATGGTGGGGGGGCCGGGGAGCTGTTTTTT. Translation: CASSLDGGGAGELFF. Filled out from reference TRBV5-1 and TRBJ2-2, the complete variable domain reads KAGVTQTPRYLIKTRGQQVTLSCSPISGHRSVSWYQQTPGQGLQFLFEYFSETQRNKGNFPGRFSGRQFSNSRSEMNVSTLELGDSALYLCASSLDGGGAGELFFGEGSRLTVL.

J is TRBJ2-4 and V is TRBV5-1; 13 nucleotides align to TRBD2. The CDR3 consists of 17 residues. The germline gives CDR1 SGHRS, CDR2 YFSETQ. V was pared by 2 bases and J by 3 bases, with 5 bases of the junction left unmatched. The CDR3 DNA is TGCGCCAGCAGCTTACTAGCGGGGGGGCTCGGCAAAAACATTCAGTACTTC. It codes for CASSLLAGGLGKNIQYF. Full variable domain (outside the CDR3, taken from reference TRBV5-1 and TRBJ2-4): KAGVTQTPRYLIKTRGQQVTLSCSPISGHRSVSWYQQTPGQGLQFLFEYFSETQRNKGNFPGRFSGRQFSNSRSEMNVSTLELGDSALYLCASSLLAGGLGKNIQYFGAGTRLSVL.

This clone appeared many times. The chain links TRBV7-9 to TRBJ2-7; 7 bases are a match to TRBD1. This CDR3 contains 19 residues. J was trimmed by 2 bases and V by 1 base; bases with no gene match: 17. The V gene's germline CDR1 is SEHNR and CDR2 FQNEAQ (reference sequence). CDR3 in amino acids: CASSLDHYTQGSSTYEQYF. As DNA, the CDR3 is TGTGCCAGCAGCTTAGATCACTACACACAGGGGTCCTCGACCTACGAGCAGTACTTC.

About this clone: Other DNA variants within this sample encode the same CDR3. The J gene is TRBJ2-2, the V gene TRBV7-2; 7 bases are shared with TRBD2. The CDR3 is 14 amino acids. From germline, CDR1 is SGHTA and CDR2 FQGNSA. J gave up 6 bases and V 1 base, and 2 bases lay outside the gene matches. The DNA of the CDR3 is TGTGCCAGCAGCTTAGGTCGGGGGGCCGGGGAGCTGTTTTTT. It translates to CASSLGRGAGELFF.

Only a few counts were recorded for this clone. CDR3 DNA: TGTGCCATCAGTGAGTATGGGCTGAGCTCCTATAATTCACCCCTCCACTTT. Translated, it gives CAISEYGLSSYNSPLHF. The chain carries TRBV10-3 and TRBJ1-6; D unresolved. Germline values: CDR1 ENHRY, CDR2 SYGVKD. The CDR3 runs to 17 residues. V was shortened by 1 base and J by 0 bases, with 10 bases between the two germline ends.

The chain is built from TRBV2 and TRBJ1-6; 7 bases match TRBD1. This CDR3 spans 15 amino acids. CDR1 is SNHLY, CDR2 FYNNEI, per germline. V lost 6 bases, J lost 7 bases, and 9 bases stayed unmatched. Here the CDR3 DNA reads TGTGCCAGCAGGGCCGCCGGGACAGCAAATTCACCCCTCCACTTT. The encoded protein is CASRAAGTANSPLHF.

The genes are TRBV10-2 and TRBJ1-4; maybe TRBD1 (5 bases). This CDR3 has 13 residues. Trimming removed 6 bases at V and 5 bases at J, with 10 bases between. Germline CDR1 reads WSHSY; CDR2 reads SAAADI. CDR3: CASRSWGNEKLFF. The CDR3 DNA sequence: TGCGCCAGCAGAAGTTGGGGCAATGAAAAACTGTTTTTT.

This clone has only one observation. The chain is built from TRBV19 and TRBJ2-7; D is unresolved. This CDR3 region has 14 residues. Germline V lookup: CDR1 LNHDA, CDR2 SQIVND (reference sequence). The V gene lost 2 bases and the J gene lost 4 bases, with 12 bases spanning the gap. The CDR3 DNA is TGTGCCAGTAGTATAAAACATTCTCCATACGAGCAGTACTTC. This codes for CASSIKHSPYEQYF.

This clone has just one count. The chain combines TRBV27 with TRBJ2-5; 10 bases are a match to TRBD1. V lost 11 bases to trimming and J lost 5 bases; unmatched junction nucleotides: 5. The CDR3 contains 12 residues. Per the germline V gene, CDR1 is MNHEY and CDR2 is SMNVEV (reference sequence). The CDR3: CAPGTGVETQYF. CDR3 DNA: TGTGCCCCCGGGACAGGGGTTGAGACCCAGTACTTC.

This clone was recorded once. This chain connects TRBV18 to TRBJ2-7; TRBD1 matches at 9 bases. The CDR3 covers 14 residues. CDR1 KGHSH and CDR2 LQKENI come from the germline V gene. Trimming removed 4 bases from V and 1 base from J; junction bases left unmatched: 2. The CDR3 nucleotides are TGTGCCAGCTCACTAGGACAGGGGTCCTACGAGCAGTACGTC. It translates to CASSLGQGSYEQYV.

This clone was recorded only once. The chain has TRBV7-2 and TRBJ1-6, with no clear D. Germline CDR1 and CDR2: SGHTA and FQGNSA. V lost 1 base, J lost 4 bases, and 14 bases lay in between. This CDR3 comprises 17 residues. This CDR3 reads CASSLDAGNLYNSPLHF. Here the CDR3 DNA reads TGTGCCAGCAGCTTAGATGCGGGGAACCTTTATAATTCACCCCTCCACTTT. The full variable domain, rest sourced from reference TRBV7-2 and TRBJ1-6, is GAGVSQSPSNKVTEKGKDVELRCDPISGHTALYWYRQSLGQGLEFLIYFQGNSAPDKSGLPSDRFSAERTGGSVSTLTIQRTQQEDSAVYLCASSLDAGNLYNSPLHFGNGTRLTVT.

V is TRBV24-1 and J is TRBJ1-4; D possibly corresponds to TRBD1 (5 bases). The germline V and J ends were trimmed by 2 bases and 4 bases, with 10 bases remaining between them. The CDR3 sequence is 15 residues long. CDR1 is KGHDR, CDR2 SFDVKD, per germline. The CDR3 bases are TGTGCCACCAGTGATTCTGACAGCTATAATGAAAAACTGTTTTTT. It specifies CATSDSDSYNEKLFF.

The V call is TRBV5-4, the J call TRBJ2-7; 7 bases map to TRBD2. Per germline, CDR1 SGHNT and CDR2 YYREEE (reference sequence). Trimming cost V 4 bases and J 2 bases; bases outside gene matches: 9. The length of the CDR3 is 15 residues. The CDR3, as DNA: TGTGCCAGCAGCCCTAGTCCCGCGGGGGCCTACGAGCAGTACGTC. Amino acid sequence: CASSPSPAGAYEQYV.

J is TRBJ2-3 and V is TRBV6-6; 15 bases align to TRBD2. The CDR3 covers 18 residues. V dropped 5 bases and J dropped 5; count of bases not matched to a gene: 11. Per the germline V gene, CDR1 is MNHNY and CDR2 is SVGAGI (reference sequence). CDR3 bases: TGTGCCAGCAGTCCTCCGGGACTAGCGGGGGGCCTCGGAGATACGCAGTATTTT. The encoded protein is CASSPPGLAGGLGDTQYF.

This chain joins TRBV10-3 and TRBJ1-1; 8 nucleotides line up with TRBD1. The CDR3 runs 15 residues. Germline V gene lookup returns CDR1 ENHRY and CDR2 SYGVKD. V lost 0 bases and J lost 1; bases outside the gene matches: 1. The CDR3 reads CAISESGQANTEAFF. The CDR3, as DNA: TGTGCCATCAGTGAGTCGGGACAGGCGAACACTGAAGCTTTCTTT.

The chain combines TRBV11-2 with TRBJ2-2; D uncertain. This CDR3 region has 15 residues. V was pared by 5 bases and J by 6 bases, with 16 bases between. The V gene's germline CDR1 is SGHAT and CDR2 FQNNGV. The CDR3 protein is CASSPLAASPGELFF. The CDR3 nucleotides read TGTGCCAGCAGCCCCCTTGCGGCGTCCCCCGGGGAGCTGTTTTTT.

The chain couples TRBV7-8 to TRBJ1-5, with 9 bases identical to TRBD1. CDR1 is SGHVS, CDR2 FQNEAQ, per germline. The CDR3 is made up of 18 amino acids. V lost 0 bases to trimming and J lost 4 bases; unmatched junction nucleotides: 10. CDR3 coding DNA: TGTGCCAGCAGCTTAGCCATTCTACAGGGGGCTCGGAATCAGCCCCAGCATTTT. It specifies CASSLAILQGARNQPQHF. The full variable domain, in which reference TRBV7-8 and TRBJ1-5 provide the parts outside the CDR3, is GAGVSQSPRYKVAKRGQDVALRCDPISGHVSLFWYQQALGQGPEFLTYFQNEAQLDKSGLPSDRFFAERPEGSVSTLKIQRTQQEDSAVYLCASSLAILQGARNQPQHFGDGTRLSIL.